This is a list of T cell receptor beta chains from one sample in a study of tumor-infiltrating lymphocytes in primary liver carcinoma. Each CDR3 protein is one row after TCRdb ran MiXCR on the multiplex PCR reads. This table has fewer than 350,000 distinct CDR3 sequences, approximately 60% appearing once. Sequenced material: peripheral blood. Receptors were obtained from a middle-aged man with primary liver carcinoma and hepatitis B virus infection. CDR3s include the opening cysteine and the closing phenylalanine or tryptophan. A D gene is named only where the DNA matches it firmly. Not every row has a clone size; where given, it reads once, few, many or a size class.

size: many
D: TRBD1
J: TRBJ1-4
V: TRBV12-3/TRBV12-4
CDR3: CASSSGTGKGKLFF
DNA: TGTGCCAGCAGTTCCGGGACAGGCAAGGGAAAACTGTTTTTT

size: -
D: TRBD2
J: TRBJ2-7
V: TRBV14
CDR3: CASSHTSGLEGASYEQYF
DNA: TGTGCCAGCAGTCATACGTCTGGACTAGAGGGAGCCTCCTACGAGCAGTACTTC

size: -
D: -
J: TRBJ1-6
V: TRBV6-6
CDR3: CASSSGLNSPLHF
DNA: TGTGCCAGCAGTTCTGGACTCAATTCACCCCTCCACTTT

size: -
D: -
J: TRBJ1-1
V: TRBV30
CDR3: CAWRRRDEAVF
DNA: TGTGCCTGGCGCCGTAGGGATGAAGCTGTCTTT

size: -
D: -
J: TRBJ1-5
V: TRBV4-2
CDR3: CASRQDADRRTSNQPQHF
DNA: TGTGCCAGCCGCCAAGATGCGGACCGGCGGACCAGTAATCAGCCCCAGCATTTT

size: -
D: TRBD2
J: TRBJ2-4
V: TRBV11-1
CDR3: CANSSPETSGTKNIQYF
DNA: TGTGCCAACAGCTCTCCCGAGACTAGCGGGACCAAAAACATTCAGTACTTC

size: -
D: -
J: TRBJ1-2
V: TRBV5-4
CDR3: CASSLDGGYFGYTF
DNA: TGTGCCAGCAGCTTGGACGGCGGCTACTTTGGCTACACCTTC

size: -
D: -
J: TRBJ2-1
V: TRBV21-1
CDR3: CASSKGVSAAYNEQFF
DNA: TGTGCCAGCAGCAAAGGAGTGAGCGCTGCCTACAATGAGCAGTTCTTC

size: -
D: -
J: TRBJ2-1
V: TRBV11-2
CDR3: CASNLEGSFGNEQFF
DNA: TGTGCCAGCAATCTAGAGGGCTCGTTTGGTAATGAGCAGTTCTTC

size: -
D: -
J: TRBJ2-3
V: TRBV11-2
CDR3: CASSKEIADTQYF
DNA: TGCGCCAGCAGCAAAGAAATCGCAGATACGCAGTATTTT

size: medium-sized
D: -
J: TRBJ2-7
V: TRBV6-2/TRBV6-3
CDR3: CASSPDWVYEQYF
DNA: TGTGCCAGCAGCCCCGACTGGGTCTACGAGCAGTACTTC

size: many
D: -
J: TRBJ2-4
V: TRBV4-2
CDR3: CASSQVEGLAKNIQYF
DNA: TGTGCCAGCAGCCAAGTGGAGGGGTTAGCCAAAAACATTCAGTACTTC

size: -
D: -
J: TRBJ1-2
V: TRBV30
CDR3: CAWSVRPRDNYGYTF
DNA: TGTGCCTGGAGTGTAAGACCCCGGGACAACTATGGCTACACCTTC

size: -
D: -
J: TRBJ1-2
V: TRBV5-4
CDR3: CAKSQGRVNGYTF
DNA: TGTGCCAAGAGCCAGGGCAGGGTAAATGGCTACACCTTC

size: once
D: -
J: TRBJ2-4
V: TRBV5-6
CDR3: CASSLQGLAKNIKYF
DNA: TGTGCCAGCAGCTTGCAGGGCCTAGCCAAAAACATTAAGTACTTC

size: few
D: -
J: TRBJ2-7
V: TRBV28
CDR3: CASSLPGATNEQYF
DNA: TGTGCCAGCAGTTTACCGGGGGCCACGAACGAGCAGTACTTC

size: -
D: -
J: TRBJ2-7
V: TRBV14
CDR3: CASSQDKRIGLDEQYF
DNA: TGTGCCAGCAGCCAAGATAAGAGAATCGGATTGGACGAGCAGTACTTC

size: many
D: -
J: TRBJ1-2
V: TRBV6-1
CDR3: CASSEVSANYGYTF
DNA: TGTGCCAGCAGTGAAGTGTCGGCAAACTATGGCTACACCTTC

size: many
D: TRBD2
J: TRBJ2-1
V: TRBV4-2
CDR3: CASSRHGTSDNEQFF
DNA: TGTGCCAGCAGCCGCCACGGGACTAGCGACAATGAGCAGTTCTTC

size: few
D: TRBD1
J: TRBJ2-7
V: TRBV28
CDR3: CASVDVQGAFLEQYF
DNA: TGTGCCAGCGTGGATGTGCAGGGGGCTTTTCTCGAGCAGTACTTC

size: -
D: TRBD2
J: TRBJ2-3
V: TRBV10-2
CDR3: CASSDTAVAGDTDTQYF
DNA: TGCGCCAGCAGTGATACGGCGGTAGCGGGGGACACAGATACGCAGTATTTT

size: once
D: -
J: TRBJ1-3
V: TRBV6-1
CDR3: CASSDSRQRSGNTTYF
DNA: TGTGCCAGCAGTGATTCGAGACAACGCTCTGGAAACACCACATATTTT

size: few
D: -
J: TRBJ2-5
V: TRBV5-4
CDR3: CASSLGGARETQYF
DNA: TGTGCCAGCAGCTTGGGGGGGGCCCGAGAGACCCAGTACTTC

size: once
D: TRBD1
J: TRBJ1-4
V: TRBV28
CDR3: CARGTGTEEKLFF
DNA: TGTGCCAGAGGGACCGGGACAGAGGAAAAACTGTTTTTT

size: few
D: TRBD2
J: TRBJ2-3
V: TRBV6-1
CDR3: CASNRLAGGQDTQYF
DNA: TGTGCCAGCAACAGACTAGCGGGAGGGCAAGATACGCAGTATTTT

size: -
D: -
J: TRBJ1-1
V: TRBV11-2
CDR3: CARSSGTEAFF
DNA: TGTGCCCGCAGCTCAGGGACTGAAGCTTTCTTT

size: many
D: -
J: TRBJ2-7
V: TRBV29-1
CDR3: CSVEEEGTHPYEQYF
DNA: TGCAGCGTTGAAGAAGAAGGGACACACCCCTACGAGCAGTACTTC

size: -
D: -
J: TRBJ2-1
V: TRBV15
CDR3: CATRGGYNEQFF
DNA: TGTGCCACCAGGGGGGGCTACAATGAGCAGTTCTTC

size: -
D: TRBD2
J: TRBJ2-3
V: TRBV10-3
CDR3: CAISEKTSGRAGMQYF
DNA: TGTGCCATCAGTGAGAAGACTAGCGGGAGGGCCGGTATGCAGTATTTT

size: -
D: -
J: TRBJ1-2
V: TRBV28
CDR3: CASISLGDYGYTF
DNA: TGTGCCAGCATCTCCCTAGGGGACTATGGCTACACCTTC

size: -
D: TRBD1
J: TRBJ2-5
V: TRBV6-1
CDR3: CASRRTGDQETQYF
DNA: TGTGCCAGCAGAAGGACAGGGGACCAAGAGACCCAGTACTTC

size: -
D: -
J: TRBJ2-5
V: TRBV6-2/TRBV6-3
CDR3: CASSYSARGIQYF
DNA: TGTGCCAGCAGTTACTCTGCCCGGGGGATCCAGTACTTC

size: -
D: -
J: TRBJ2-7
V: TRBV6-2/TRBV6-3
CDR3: CASSYSSSSANYAYEQYF
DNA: TGTGCCAGCAGTTACTCGAGTAGCTCCGCGAACTACGCCTACGAGCAGTACTTC

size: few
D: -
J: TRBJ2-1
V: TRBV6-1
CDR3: CASSEAGGLSYNEQFF
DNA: TGTGCCAGCAGTGAAGCGGGCGGGCTGTCCTACAATGAGCAGTTCTTC

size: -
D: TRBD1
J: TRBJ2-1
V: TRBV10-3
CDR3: CAIRSWDSSYNEQFF
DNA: TGTGCCATAAGGAGCTGGGACAGCTCCTACAATGAGCAGTTCTTC

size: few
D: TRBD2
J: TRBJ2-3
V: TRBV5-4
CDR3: CASSLWTSGTDTQYF
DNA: TGTGCCAGCAGCTTGTGGACTAGCGGGACAGATACGCAGTATTTT

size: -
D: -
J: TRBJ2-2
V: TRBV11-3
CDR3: CASGLVSSRGTRELFF
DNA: TGTGCCAGCGGCTTAGTGTCCAGCCGAGGGACCAGGGAGCTGTTTTTT

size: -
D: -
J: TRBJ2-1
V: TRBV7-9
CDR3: CASSLRGGRDNEQFF
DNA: TGTGCCAGCAGCTTAAGGGGGGGCAGAGACAATGAGCAGTTCTTC

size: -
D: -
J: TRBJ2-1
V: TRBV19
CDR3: CASSIDRLGSYNEQFF
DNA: TGTGCCAGTAGTATAGACCGACTAGGATCCTACAATGAGCAGTTCTTC

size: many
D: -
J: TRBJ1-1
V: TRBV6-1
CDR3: CASSERGANTEAFF
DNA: TGTGCCAGCAGTGAGAGGGGGGCGAACACTGAAGCTTTCTTT

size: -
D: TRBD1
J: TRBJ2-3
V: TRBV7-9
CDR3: CASSPRTGATDTQYF
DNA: TGTGCCAGCAGCCCCCGGACAGGGGCCACAGATACGCAGTATTTT

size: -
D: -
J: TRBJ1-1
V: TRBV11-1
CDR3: CASSRDGAKVTEAFF
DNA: TGTGCCAGCAGTCGGGACGGGGCTAAGGTCACTGAAGCTTTCTTT

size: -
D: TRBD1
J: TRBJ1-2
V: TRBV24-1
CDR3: CATSEGTDYGYTF
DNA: TGTGCCACCAGCGAGGGGACAGACTATGGCTACACCTTC

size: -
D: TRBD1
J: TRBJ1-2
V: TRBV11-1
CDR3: CASSMTGGDYDYTF
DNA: TGTGCCAGCAGCATGACAGGGGGCGACTATGACTACACCTTC

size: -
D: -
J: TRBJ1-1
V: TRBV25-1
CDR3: CATRGTEAFF
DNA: TGTGCCACCCGGGGCACTGAAGCTTTCTTT

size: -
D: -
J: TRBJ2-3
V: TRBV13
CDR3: CASSLTREQPQYF
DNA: TGTGCCAGCAGCTTAACCCGGGAACAGCCCCAGTATTTT

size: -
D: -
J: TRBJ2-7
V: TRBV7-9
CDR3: CASSPLYKQYF
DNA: TGTGCCAGCAGCCCACTCTACAAGCAGTACTTC

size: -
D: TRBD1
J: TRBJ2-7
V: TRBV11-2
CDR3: CANSLWTGPSYEQYF
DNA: TGTGCCAACAGCCTATGGACAGGGCCCTCCTACGAGCAATACTTC

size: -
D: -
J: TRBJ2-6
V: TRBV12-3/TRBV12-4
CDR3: CASRPHRDREALGGANVLTF
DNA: TGTGCCAGCAGGCCCCACCGCGACAGGGAGGCTCTAGGCGGGGCCAACGTCCTGACTTTC

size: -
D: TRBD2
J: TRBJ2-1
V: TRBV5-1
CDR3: CASSSQSSGGSYNEQFF
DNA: TGCGCCAGCAGCTCCCAATCTAGCGGGGGATCCTACAATGAGCAGTTCTTC